In its sample, the clone carrying this TCR beta chain was seen a few times. Its specificity is not known. The TCR beta cDNA libraries contained unique molecular identifiers. About 500,000 cDNA molecules were obtained per 1 to 10 million input T cells. TCRdb ran MiXCR on the PCR reads and lists one entry per CDR3 protein. The profile shows approximately 570,000 distinct CDR3 sequences, 44% of them singletons. The entry originates in a study of post-analysis software for immune sequencing data. Study context: The courses of disease that were included comprised relapsing-remitting, secondary progressive and progressive-relapsing multiple sclerosis. General study results and limits: For normalized Chao1 diversity, multiple sclerosis patients scored significantly lower than controls did. A few TRBV segments occurring more often in patients than controls included TRBV5-6, TRBV5-1 and TRBV20-1. With F measure, samples from one preparation batch clustered together strongly.

Germline CDR1 WSHSY, CDR2 SAAADI. CDR3 length: 13 amino acids. V trimming: 9 bases; J trimming: 5 bases; junction bases outside the gene matches: 4. The sequenced sample consisted of blood. The receptor was isolated from a girl aged 5 to 17 with multiple sclerosis. The chain links TRBV10-2 to TRBJ2-7; 13 bases are a match to TRBD2. In DNA, the CDR3 is TGCGCCAGTGGACTAGCGGGGGACAACGAGCAGTACTTC. Its protein is CASGLAGDNEQYF.